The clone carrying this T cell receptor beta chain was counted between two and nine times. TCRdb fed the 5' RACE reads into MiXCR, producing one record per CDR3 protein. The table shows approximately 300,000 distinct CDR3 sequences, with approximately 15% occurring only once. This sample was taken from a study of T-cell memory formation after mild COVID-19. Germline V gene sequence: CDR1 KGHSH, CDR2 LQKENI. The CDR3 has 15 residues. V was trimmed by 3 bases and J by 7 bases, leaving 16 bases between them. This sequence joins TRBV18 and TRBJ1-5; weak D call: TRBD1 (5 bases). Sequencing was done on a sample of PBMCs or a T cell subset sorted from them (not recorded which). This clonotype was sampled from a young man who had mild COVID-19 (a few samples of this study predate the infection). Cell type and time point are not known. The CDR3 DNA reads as TGTGCCAGCTCACCTAAAGTTGGGGCCGGGCAGCCCCAGCATTTT. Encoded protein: CASSPKVGAGQPQHF. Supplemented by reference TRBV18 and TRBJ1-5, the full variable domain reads NAGVMQNPRHLVRRRGQEARLRCSPMKGHSHVYWYRQLPEEGLKFMVYLQKENIIDESGMPKERFSAEFPKEGPSILRIQQVVRGDSAAYFCASSPKVGAGQPQHFGDGTRLSIL.